This T cell receptor beta chain was recovered during a study of blood T cell repertoires in COVID-19. For the study at large: Both acute and convalescent COVID-19 samples were obtained from the United States, Italy and Spain. In each case, the material was cDNA or gDNA derived from T cells, B-cell-depleted T cells, or PBMCs.

Germline V gene lookup returns CDR1 KGHSH and CDR2 LQKENI. Trimming shortened V by 5 bases and J by 7 bases, and 13 bases separated the two germline ends. CDR3 length: 13 amino acids. Authors' data handling: Amplification of reference gene primers was used by the study to estimate nucleated cell counts. The repertoire was sequenced with immunoSEQ multiplex PCR; TCRdb's copy has only in-frame clones and lacks some. V, J and clone size reflect that table, while D and trimming were determined from the DNA. The table has 35,000 to 50,000 clones, 82% seen once. The receptor was derived from a woman aged 70-85 years with acute or convalescent COVID-19. The V gene is TRBV18, the J gene TRBJ2-3; weak D call: TRBD2 (5 bases). The specimen sequenced was peripheral blood. The CDR3 protein is CASSEDRLYTQYF. DNA of the CDR3: TGTGCCAGCTCAGAGGATAGACTATATACGCAGTATTTT.